The 27 T cell receptor beta chains given below trace back to one sample, sequenced in a study of blood T cell repertoires in COVID-19. The protocol was immunoSEQ multiplex PCR, while the TCRdb copy is restricted to in-frame clones and leaves out a portion. The data show around 250,000 clones, with roughly 80% seen just once and about 5% held by the top ten. Sample: PBMCs or T cells enriched from blood (not recorded which). The receptor set was obtained from a man aged 35 to 55 who had been exposed to COVID-19.

The CDR3 DNA reads TGTGCCAGCAGCCTAGGGACAGGTGGGGGCAATCAGCCCCAGCATTTT. It specifies CASSLGTGGGNQPQHF. The chain recombines TRBV7-6 with TRBJ1-5, with TRBD1 matching 8 bases. V trimming: 5 bases; J trimming: 2 bases; junction bases outside the gene matches: 8. The CDR3 consists of 16 residues. Germline V gene data show CDR1 as SGHVS and CDR2 as FNYEAQ. Filled out from reference TRBV7-6 and TRBJ1-5, the complete variable domain reads GAGVSQSPRYKVTKRGQDVALRCDPISGHVSLYWYRQALGQGPEFLTYFNYEAQQDKSGLPNDRFSAERPEGSISTLTIQRTEQRDSAMYRCASSLGTGGGNQPQHFGDGTRLSIL.

The chain couples TRBV7-9 to TRBJ2-5; perhaps TRBD2 as D (6 bases). Germline V gives CDR1 SEHNR, CDR2 FQNEAQ (reference sequence). The CDR3 has 13 amino acids. The germline V and J ends were trimmed by 2 bases and 5 bases, with 9 bases remaining between them. DNA of the CDR3: TGTGCCAGCAGCTTACGCGGGATGGAGACCCAGTACTTC. Protein: CASSLRGMETQYF. The full variable domain, completed using reference TRBV7-9 and TRBJ2-5, is DTGVSQNPRHKITKRGQNVTFRCDPISEHNRLYWYRQTLGQGPEFLTYFQNEAQLEKSRLLSDRFSAERPKGSFSTLEIQRTEQGDSAMYLCASSLRGMETQYFGPGTRLLVL.

This rearrangement joins TRBV3-1 (or the pseudogene TRBV3-2) to TRBJ2-1; D ambiguous. The V end lost 3 bases, the J end lost 6 bases, and 12 bases lay between the germline ends. CDR1 and CDR2 from the germline V gene are LGHDT and YNNKEL (reference sequence). The CDR3 contains 14 residues. CDR3 nucleotide sequence: TGTGCCAGCAGCCATTCCAGGTTTGGCAATGAGCAGTTCTTC. Translation: CASSHSRFGNEQFF.

This chain uses TRBV9 with TRBJ2-5; D is ambiguous. The germline gives CDR1 SGDLS, CDR2 YYNGEE. The CDR3 loop spans 16 amino acids. V gave up 0 bases and J gave up 5 bases, with 17 bases separating them. CDR3 sequence reads: CASSVGGANPGETQYF. CDR3 nucleotides: TGTGCCAGCAGCGTAGGTGGAGCAAACCCTGGGGAGACCCAGTACTTC. Variable domain in full (rest from reference TRBV9 and TRBJ2-5): DSGVTQTPKHLITATGQRVTLRCSPRSGDLSVYWYQQSLDQGLQFLIQYYNGEERAKGNILERFSAQQFPDLHSELNLSSLELGDSALYFCASSVGGANPGETQYFGPGTRLLVL.

This chain uses TRBV3-1 (or the pseudogene TRBV3-2) with TRBJ1-5; 9 bases are a match to TRBD1. This CDR3 has 16 residues. Germline-derived CDR1 and CDR2 are LGHDT and YNNKEL (reference sequence). V dropped 5 bases and J dropped 4; count of bases not matched to a gene: 9. The CDR3 nucleotides are TGTGCCAGCAGCGACTCACAGGGGGCTGGTAATCAGCCCCAGCATTTT. Its protein product is CASSDSQGAGNQPQHF.

The chain uses TRBV5-6 and TRBJ2-1; D is possibly TRBD2 (5 bases). The CDR3 has 16 amino acids. V dropped 2 bases and J dropped 1 base, with 13 bases sitting between them. CDR1 is SGHDT, CDR2 YYEEEE, per germline. CDR3 amino acids: CASSFQRGVSYNEQFF. CDR3 coding DNA: TGTGCCAGCAGCTTCCAACGGGGTGTTTCCTACAATGAGCAGTTCTTC.

The chain couples TRBV30 to TRBJ1-2; possibly TRBD1 for D (5 bases). Trimming left V 3 bases short and J 8 bases short, with 16 bases between. The CDR3 runs 13 residues. Germline lookup yields CDR1 GTSNPN and CDR2 SVGIG (reference sequence). CDR3 bases: TGTGCCTGGAGCTTTTTGCCGGGGGGAGGCTACACCTTC. Translation: CAWSFLPGGGYTF.

This clone has a single count. The V gene is TRBV18, the J gene TRBJ1-3; D remains unclear. The CDR3 loop spans 15 amino acids. V was cut by 1 base and J by 6 bases, with 13 bases left in between. Germline values: CDR1 KGHSH, CDR2 LQKENI. CDR3: CASSPQSSGSNTIYF. The CDR3 DNA follows: TGTGCCAGCTCACCACAGAGCTCGGGGTCAAACACCATATATTTT.

CDR3 coding DNA: TGTGCCAGCAGTTATGAGGGCCGAACCTATGGCTACACCTTC. Translated: CASSYEGRTYGYTF. The chain employs TRBV6-5 and TRBJ1-2; the D is unclear. This CDR3 contains 14 residues. V shed 3 bases and J shed 4 bases, with 12 bases lying between them. The germline V gene encodes CDR1 MNHEY and CDR2 SVGAGI.

This sequence joins TRBV7-8 and TRBJ1-5; 10 positions match TRBD1. The CDR3 extends over 15 amino acids. Trimming cost V 5 bases and J 4 bases; bases outside gene matches: 5. Germline CDR1 is SGHVS and CDR2 is FQNEAQ. In DNA form, the CDR3 reads TGTGCCAGCAGCGCGGACAGGGGGGCTAATCAGCCCCAGCATTTT. It translates to CASSADRGANQPQHF.

This chain joins TRBV28 and TRBJ1-2; no clear D gene. CDR3 length: 13 amino acids. CDR1 is MDHEN, CDR2 SYDVKM, per germline. The V and J ends lost 6 bases and 3 bases respectively, with 11 bases between them. The CDR3 is CASSTSGDYGYTF. CDR3 bases: TGTGCCAGCAGCACCTCAGGTGACTATGGCTACACCTTC.

The chain recombines TRBV10-3 with TRBJ2-5; 8 bases match TRBD2. The CDR3 consists of 17 residues. V shed 0 bases and J 4 bases; nucleotides not matched to a gene: 10. The germline V gene has CDR1 ENHRY and CDR2 SYGVKD. The DNA of the CDR3 is TGTGCCATCAGTGAGTCGTTTAGCGGGAACCCCCGAGAGACCCAGTACTTC. This gives the protein CAISESFSGNPRETQYF.

The rearrangement links TRBV28 to TRBJ2-7; the match to TRBD2 covers 10 bases. This CDR3 comprises 16 residues. Trimming cost V 2 bases and J 3 bases; bases outside gene matches: 7. The germline CDR1 and CDR2 sequences are MDHEN and SYDVKM. DNA for the CDR3: TGTGCCAGCAGTTTAGGGGCTAGCGGGAGATTCTACGAGCAGTACTTC. This translates into CASSLGASGRFYEQYF.

In this sample, this clone turned up a few times. J is TRBJ2-5 and V is TRBV6-5, with TRBD2 as a possible D gene (5 bases). V gave up 6 bases and J gave up 2 bases, with 16 bases separating them. Germline lookup yields CDR1 MNHEY and CDR2 SVGAGI. The CDR3 contains 15 residues. CDR3 protein: CASSPEGSGQETQYF. The CDR3 DNA is TGTGCCAGCAGCCCAGAGGGTTCTGGTCAAGAGACCCAGTACTTC.

This rearrangement joins TRBV3-1 (or the pseudogene TRBV3-2) to TRBJ2-1; D not resolved. V was trimmed by 2 bases and J by 9 bases, leaving 17 bases between them. Germline V CDR1 and CDR2: LGHDT, YNNKEL (reference sequence). The CDR3 is 15 amino acids. The CDR3 sequence: CASSQTTSPSGEQFF. CDR3 sequence (DNA): TGTGCCAGCAGCCAAACTACCTCCCCCTCGGGTGAGCAGTTCTTC.

This clone showed up just once. The gene calls are TRBV7-9 and TRBJ1-2; 7 nucleotides line up with TRBD1. The germline CDR1 and CDR2 sequences are SEHNR and FQNEAQ (reference sequence). CDR3 size: 15 residues. Trimming removed 4 bases from V and 4 bases from J; junction bases left unmatched: 9. The CDR3 nucleotides read TGTGCCAGCAGCTCCCCGACAGGGACCTCCTATGGCTACACCTTC. It specifies CASSSPTGTSYGYTF.

The rearrangement uses TRBV21-1 and TRBJ2-7; the DNA was not used to check the table's D call, TRBD2. TRBV21-1 is a pseudogene. This CDR3 is built from 19 residues. Here the CDR3 DNA reads TGTGCCAGCAGCAACGGTCCGGGACTAGACCTCAGCCTTTCCTACGAGCAGTACTTC. This codes for CASSNGPGLDLSLSYEQYF.

The gene calls are TRBV30 and TRBJ2-3, with D hard to call. Germline V gene data show CDR1 as GTSNPN and CDR2 as SVGIG (reference sequence). This CDR3 region has 12 residues. The ends were cut back, 5 bases at V and 0 bases at J, with 6 bases in the middle. This chain's CDR3 is CAWGPSTDTQYF. For the CDR3, the DNA is TGTGCCTGGGGACCGAGCACAGATACGCAGTATTTT.

This clone was picked up a small number of times. This chain joins TRBV7-2 and TRBJ2-1, with 9 bases that match TRBD2. The V gene's germline CDR1 is SGHTA and CDR2 FQGNSA. The length of the CDR3 is 14 residues. Trimming took 8 bases from V and 2 from J; bases not matched to a gene: 4. CDR3 DNA: TGTGCCAGCTTCGTAGCGGGAGCCTACAATGAGCAGTTCTTC. It translates to CASFVAGAYNEQFF.

This clone was counted only a few times. This chain uses TRBV9 with TRBJ2-2, with D possibly being TRBD2 (5 bases). Per the germline V gene, CDR1 is SGDLS and CDR2 is YYNGEE. V was clipped by 4 bases and J by 8 bases, with 15 bases between them. The CDR3 has 14 residues. The CDR3 DNA sequence: TGTGCCAGCAGCTCCCCCGGACTTAGGGGGGAGCTGTTTTTT. Protein sequence: CASSSPGLRGELFF.

V is TRBV9 and J is TRBJ2-7; 9 bases fit TRBD1. Germline values: CDR1 SGDLS, CDR2 YYNGEE. Trimming removed 0 bases from V and 6 bases from J; junction bases left unmatched: 7. The CDR3 runs to 15 residues. CDR3 DNA sequence: TGTGCCAGCAGCGTAGGACAGGGGGAGAGCGGCGAGCAGTACTTC. It is translated as CASSVGQGESGEQYF.

The chain carries TRBV19 and TRBJ2-5; D might be TRBD1 (5 bases). CDR3 length equals 15 residues. The V gene's germline CDR1 is LNHDA and CDR2 SQIVND (reference sequence). Deletions cut 7 bases from V and 2 bases from J, with 17 bases between. CDR3 loop: CASNWGGNKQETQYF. CDR3 nucleotides: TGTGCCAGTAATTGGGGCGGAAACAAACAAGAGACCCAGTACTTC.

The V gene is TRBV7-9, the J gene TRBJ2-1, with 7 nucleotides matching TRBD2. This CDR3 region has 13 residues. Germline-derived CDR1 and CDR2 are SEHNR and FQNEAQ (reference sequence). The junction had 2 bases not matched to a gene; V was cut back by 3 bases and J by 6 bases. CDR3 sequence reads: CASSLWGGNEQFF. CDR3 bases: TGTGCCAGCAGCTTGTGGGGGGGCAATGAGCAGTTCTTC. The full variable domain, completed using reference TRBV7-9 and TRBJ2-1, is DTGVSQNPRHKITKRGQNVTFRCDPISEHNRLYWYRQTLGQGPEFLTYFQNEAQLEKSRLLSDRFSAERPKGSFSTLEIQRTEQGDSAMYLCASSLWGGNEQFFGPGTRLTVL.

The genes are TRBV4-1 and TRBJ1-4, with D perhaps matching TRBD1 (6 bases). V gave up 5 bases and J gave up 5 bases, with 18 bases separating them. The CDR3 loop spans 16 amino acids. Looked up from germline, CDR1 is MGHRA and CDR2 is YSYEKL. The chain's CDR3 is CASSRIRTERNEKLFF. CDR3 nucleotide sequence: TGCGCCAGCAGCAGAATCCGGACAGAGCGGAATGAAAAACTGTTTTTT.

The V gene is TRBV13, the J gene TRBJ2-1, with 11 bases fitting TRBD2. The V and J ends lost 5 bases and 8 bases, in that order; junction bases with no gene match: 14. Germline values: CDR1 PRHDT, CDR2 FYEKMQ (reference sequence). This CDR3 spans 17 amino acids. The CDR3 coding sequence is TGTGCCAGCAGCGCGGTAACTAGCGGGAGAACGTTGGATGAGCAGTTCTTC. Its translation: CASSAVTSGRTLDEQFF.

This clone was counted at least ten times. The chain joins TRBV6-5 to TRBJ2-2; 8 nucleotides align to TRBD2. V was clipped by 6 bases and J by 4 bases; unmatched bases: 4. CDR1 and CDR2 from the germline V gene are MNHEY and SVGAGI. This CDR3 region has 14 residues. CDR3 sequence reads: CASRLAGPTGELFF. The DNA for the CDR3 is TGTGCCAGCAGGCTAGCGGGCCCCACCGGGGAGCTGTTTTTT.

The chain has TRBV5-1 and TRBJ2-3; 7 bases map to TRBD1. The V gene's germline CDR1 is SGHRS and CDR2 YFSETQ. The CDR3 is 16 amino acids. V shed 4 bases, J shed 0 bases, and the junction held 8 bases outside the gene matches. The CDR3 sequence is CASSQATGLSTDTQYF. CDR3 coding DNA: TGCGCCAGCAGCCAGGCGACAGGGTTGAGCACAGATACGCAGTATTTT.